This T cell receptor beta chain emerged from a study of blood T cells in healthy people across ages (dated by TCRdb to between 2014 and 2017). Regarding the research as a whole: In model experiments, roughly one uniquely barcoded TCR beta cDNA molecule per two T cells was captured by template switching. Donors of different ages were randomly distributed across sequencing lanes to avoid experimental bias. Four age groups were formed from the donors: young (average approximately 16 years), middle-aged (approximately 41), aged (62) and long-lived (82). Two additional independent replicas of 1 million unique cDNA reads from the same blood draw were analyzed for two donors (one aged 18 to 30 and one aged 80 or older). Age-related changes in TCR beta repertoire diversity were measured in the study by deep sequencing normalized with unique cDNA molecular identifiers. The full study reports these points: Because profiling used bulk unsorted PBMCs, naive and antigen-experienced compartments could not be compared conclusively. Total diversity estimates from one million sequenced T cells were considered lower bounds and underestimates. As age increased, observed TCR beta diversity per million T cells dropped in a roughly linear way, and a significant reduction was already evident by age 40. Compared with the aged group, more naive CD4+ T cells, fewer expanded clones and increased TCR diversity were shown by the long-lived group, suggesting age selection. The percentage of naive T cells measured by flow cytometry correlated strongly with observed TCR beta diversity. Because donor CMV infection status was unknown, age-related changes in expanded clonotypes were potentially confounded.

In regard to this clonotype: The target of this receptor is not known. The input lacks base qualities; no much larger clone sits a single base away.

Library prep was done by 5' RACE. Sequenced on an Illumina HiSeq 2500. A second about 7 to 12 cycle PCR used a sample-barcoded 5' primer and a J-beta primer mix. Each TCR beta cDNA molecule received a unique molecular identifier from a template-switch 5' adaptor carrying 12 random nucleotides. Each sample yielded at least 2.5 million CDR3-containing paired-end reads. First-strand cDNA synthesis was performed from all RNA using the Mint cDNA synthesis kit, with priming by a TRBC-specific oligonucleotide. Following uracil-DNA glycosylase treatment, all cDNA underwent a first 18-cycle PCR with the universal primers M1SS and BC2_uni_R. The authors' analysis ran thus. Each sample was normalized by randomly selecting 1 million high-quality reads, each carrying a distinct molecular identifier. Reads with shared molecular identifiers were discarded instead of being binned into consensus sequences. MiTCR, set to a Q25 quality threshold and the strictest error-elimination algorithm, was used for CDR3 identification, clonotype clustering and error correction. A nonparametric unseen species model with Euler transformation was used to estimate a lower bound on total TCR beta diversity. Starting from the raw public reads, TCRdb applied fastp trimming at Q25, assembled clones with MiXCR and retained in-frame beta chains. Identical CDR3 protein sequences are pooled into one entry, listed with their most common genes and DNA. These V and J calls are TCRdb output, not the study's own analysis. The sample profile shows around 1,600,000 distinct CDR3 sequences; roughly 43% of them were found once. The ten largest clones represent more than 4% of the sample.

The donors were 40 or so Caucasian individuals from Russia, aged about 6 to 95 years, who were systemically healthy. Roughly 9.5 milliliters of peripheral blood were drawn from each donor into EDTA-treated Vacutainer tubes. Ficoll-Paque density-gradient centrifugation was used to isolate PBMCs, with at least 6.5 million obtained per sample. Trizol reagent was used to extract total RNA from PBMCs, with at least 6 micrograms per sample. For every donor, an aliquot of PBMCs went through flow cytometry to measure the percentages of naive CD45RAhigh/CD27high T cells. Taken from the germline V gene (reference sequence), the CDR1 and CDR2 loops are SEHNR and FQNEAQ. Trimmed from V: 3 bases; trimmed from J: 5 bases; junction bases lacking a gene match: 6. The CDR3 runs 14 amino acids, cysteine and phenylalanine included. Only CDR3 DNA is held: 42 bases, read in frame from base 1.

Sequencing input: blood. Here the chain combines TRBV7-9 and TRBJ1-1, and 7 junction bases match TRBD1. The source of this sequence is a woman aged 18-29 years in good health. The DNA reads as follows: TGTGCCAGCAGCTTTACCGCAGGGGGAACTGAAGCTTTCTTT. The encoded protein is CASSFTAGGTEAFF.